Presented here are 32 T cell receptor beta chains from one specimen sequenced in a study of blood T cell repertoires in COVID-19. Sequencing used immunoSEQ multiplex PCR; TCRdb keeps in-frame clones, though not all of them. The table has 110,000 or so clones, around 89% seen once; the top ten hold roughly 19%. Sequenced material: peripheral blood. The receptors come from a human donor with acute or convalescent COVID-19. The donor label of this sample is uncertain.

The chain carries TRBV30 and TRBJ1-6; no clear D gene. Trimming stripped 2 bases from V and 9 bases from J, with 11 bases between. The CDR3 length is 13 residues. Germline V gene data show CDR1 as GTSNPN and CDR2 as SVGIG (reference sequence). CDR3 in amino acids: CAWSTGYGSPLHF. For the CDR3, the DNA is TGTGCCTGGAGTACCGGGTACGGTTCACCCCTCCACTTT.

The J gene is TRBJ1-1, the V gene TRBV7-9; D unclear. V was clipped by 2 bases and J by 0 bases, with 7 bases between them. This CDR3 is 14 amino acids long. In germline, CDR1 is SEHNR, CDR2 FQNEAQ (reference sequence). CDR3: CASSLHNMNTEAFF. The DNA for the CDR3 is TGTGCCAGCAGCTTACATAACATGAACACTGAAGCTTTCTTT.

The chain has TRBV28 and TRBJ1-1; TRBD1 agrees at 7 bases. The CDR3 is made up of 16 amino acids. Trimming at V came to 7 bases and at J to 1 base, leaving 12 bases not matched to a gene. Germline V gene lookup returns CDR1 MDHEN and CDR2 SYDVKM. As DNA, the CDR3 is TGTGCCAGCATGGTGCTCTTGGGACAGCGGAACACTGAAGCTTTCTTT. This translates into CASMVLLGQRNTEAFF.

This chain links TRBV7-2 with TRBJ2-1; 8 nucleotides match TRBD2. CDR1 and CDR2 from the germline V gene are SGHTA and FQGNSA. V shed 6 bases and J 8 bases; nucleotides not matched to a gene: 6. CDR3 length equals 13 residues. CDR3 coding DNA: TGTGCCAGCAGAATAGCGGGATCGGATGAGCAGTTCTTC. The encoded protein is CASRIAGSDEQFF.

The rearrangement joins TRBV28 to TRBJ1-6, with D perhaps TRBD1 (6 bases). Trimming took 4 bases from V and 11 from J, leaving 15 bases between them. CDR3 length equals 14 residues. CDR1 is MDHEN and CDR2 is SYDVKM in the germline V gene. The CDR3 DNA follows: TGTGCCAGCAGTTCGCAGGGGAGTGGTGCACCCCTCCACTTT. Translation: CASSSQGSGAPLHF.

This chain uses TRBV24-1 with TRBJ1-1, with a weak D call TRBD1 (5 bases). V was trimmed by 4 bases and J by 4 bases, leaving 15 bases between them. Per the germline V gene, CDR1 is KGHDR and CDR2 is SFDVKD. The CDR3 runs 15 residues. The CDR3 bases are TGTGCCACCAGTGACAGCGAAACAGGCGGCACTGAAGCTTTCTTT. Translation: CATSDSETGGTEAFF.

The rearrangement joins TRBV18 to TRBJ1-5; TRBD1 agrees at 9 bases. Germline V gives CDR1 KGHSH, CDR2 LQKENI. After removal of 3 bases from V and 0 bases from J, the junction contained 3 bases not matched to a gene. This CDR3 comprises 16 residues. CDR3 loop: CASSPGTGSSNQPQHF. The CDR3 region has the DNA TGTGCCAGCTCACCCGGGACAGGGAGTAGCAATCAGCCCCAGCATTTT.

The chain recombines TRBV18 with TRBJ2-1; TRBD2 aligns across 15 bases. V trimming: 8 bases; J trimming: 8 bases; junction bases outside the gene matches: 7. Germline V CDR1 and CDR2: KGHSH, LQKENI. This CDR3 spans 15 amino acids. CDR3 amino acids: CASQLGTSGGYEQFF. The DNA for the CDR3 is TGTGCCAGCCAGCTTGGGACTAGCGGGGGGTATGAGCAGTTCTTC. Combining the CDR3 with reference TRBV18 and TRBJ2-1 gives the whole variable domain NAGVMQNPRHLVRRRGQEARLRCSPMKGHSHVYWYRQLPEEGLKFMVYLQKENIIDESGMPKERFSAEFPKEGPSILRIQQVVRGDSAAYFCASQLGTSGGYEQFFGPGTRLTVL.

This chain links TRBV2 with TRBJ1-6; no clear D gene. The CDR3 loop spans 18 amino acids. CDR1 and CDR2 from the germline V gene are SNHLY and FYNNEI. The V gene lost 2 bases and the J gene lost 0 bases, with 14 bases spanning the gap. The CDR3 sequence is CASSERPPSISYNSPLHF. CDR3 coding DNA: TGTGCCAGCAGTGAAAGGCCCCCTAGTATCTCCTATAATTCACCCCTCCACTTT.

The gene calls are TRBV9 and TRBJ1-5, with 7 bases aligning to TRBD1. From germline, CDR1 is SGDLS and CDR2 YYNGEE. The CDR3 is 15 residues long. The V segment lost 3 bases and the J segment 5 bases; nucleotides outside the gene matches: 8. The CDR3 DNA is TGTGCCAGCAGCGCATCACAGGGGCCACATCAGCCCCAGCATTTT. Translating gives CASSASQGPHQPQHF.

For the CDR3, the DNA is TGTGCCAGCAGCTTAGCGGGTCTGAACACTGAAGCTTTCTTT. This gives the protein CASSLAGLNTEAFF. V usage is TRBV11-2 and J usage is TRBJ1-1; D not resolved. The CDR3 spans 14 residues. Germline V gene data show CDR1 as SGHAT and CDR2 as FQNNGV. V lost 1 base and J lost 0, with 6 bases in between.

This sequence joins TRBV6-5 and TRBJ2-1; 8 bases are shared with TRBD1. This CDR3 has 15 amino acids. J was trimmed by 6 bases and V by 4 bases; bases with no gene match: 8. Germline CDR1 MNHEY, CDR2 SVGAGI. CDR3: CASSSRQGISNEQFF. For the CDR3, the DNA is TGTGCCAGCAGTTCCCGACAGGGGATTTCCAATGAGCAGTTCTTC.

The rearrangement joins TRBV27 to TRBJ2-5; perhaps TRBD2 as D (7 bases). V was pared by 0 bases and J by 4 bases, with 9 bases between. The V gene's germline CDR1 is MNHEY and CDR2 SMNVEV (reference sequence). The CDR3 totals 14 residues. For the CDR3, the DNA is TGTGCCAGCAGTTTATCGGGAGGGGGAGAGACCCAGTACTTC. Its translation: CASSLSGGGETQYF.

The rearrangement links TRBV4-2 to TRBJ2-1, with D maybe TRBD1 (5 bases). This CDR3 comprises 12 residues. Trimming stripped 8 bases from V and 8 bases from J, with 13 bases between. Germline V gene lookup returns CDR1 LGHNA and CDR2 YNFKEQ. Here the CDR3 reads CASADKGHEQFF. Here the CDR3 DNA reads TGTGCCAGCGCGGACAAGGGCCATGAGCAGTTCTTC.

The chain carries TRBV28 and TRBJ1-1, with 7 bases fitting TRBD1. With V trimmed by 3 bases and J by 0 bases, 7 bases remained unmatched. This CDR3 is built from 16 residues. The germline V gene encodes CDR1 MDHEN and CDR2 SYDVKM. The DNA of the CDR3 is TGTGCCAGCAGTTTGGCGGCAGGGGGAATGAACACTGAAGCTTTCTTT. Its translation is CASSLAAGGMNTEAFF.

The CDR3 loop reads CASSPGSSYNEQFF. The CDR3 bases are TGTGCCAGCTCACCTGGGAGCTCCTACAATGAGCAGTTCTTC. V is TRBV18 and J is TRBJ2-1; tentative D call: TRBD2 (5 bases). Germline V gene sequence: CDR1 KGHSH, CDR2 LQKENI. The V end lost 3 bases, the J end lost 0 bases, and 6 bases lay between the germline ends. The CDR3 has 14 residues.

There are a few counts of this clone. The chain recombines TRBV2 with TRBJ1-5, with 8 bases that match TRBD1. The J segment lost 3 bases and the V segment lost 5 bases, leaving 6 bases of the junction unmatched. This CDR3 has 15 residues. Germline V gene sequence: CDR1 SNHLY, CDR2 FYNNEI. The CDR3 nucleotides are TGTGCCAGCAGTCCTCAGGGGGCCCCCAATCAGCCCCAGCATTTT. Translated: CASSPQGAPNQPQHF.

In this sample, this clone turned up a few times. The CDR3 nucleotides read TGTGCCAGCAGCTTGGCCTCCCCGGGACAGACTCTTAATGAGCAGTTCTTC. The encoded protein is CASSLASPGQTLNEQFF. The chain links TRBV5-5 to TRBJ2-1; TRBD1 matches at 7 bases. Per germline, CDR1 SGHKS and CDR2 YYEKEE (reference sequence). Germline trimming cut 0 bases from V and 7 bases from J; bases unmatched to any gene: 13. The CDR3 is 17 amino acids. The variable domain in full, with the rest retrieved from reference TRBV5-5 and TRBJ2-1, is DAGVTQSPTHLIKTRGQQVTLRCSPISGHKSVSWYQQVLGQGPQFIFQYYEKEERGRGNFPDRFSARQFPNYSSELNVNALLLGDSALYLCASSLASPGQTLNEQFFGPGTRLTVL.

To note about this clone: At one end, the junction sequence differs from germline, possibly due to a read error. The CDR3 DNA sequence: TGTGCAAGCACCCCCTCCGGGGACAGGTATAATTCACCCCTCCACTTT. This encodes CASTPSGDRYNSPLHF. The chain combines TRBV27 with TRBJ1-6; 8 positions agree with TRBD1. CDR3 length: 16 amino acids. The V gene's germline CDR1 is MNHEY and CDR2 SMNVEV (reference sequence).

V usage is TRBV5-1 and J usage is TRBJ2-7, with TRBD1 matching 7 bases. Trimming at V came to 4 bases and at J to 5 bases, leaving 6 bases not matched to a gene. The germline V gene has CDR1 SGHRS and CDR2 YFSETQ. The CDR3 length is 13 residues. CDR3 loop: CASSTTTGNEQYF. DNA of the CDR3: TGCGCCAGCAGCACAACGACAGGGAACGAGCAGTACTTC.

CDR3 DNA: TGTGCCAGCAGTTACTCGGCAGGGAGGGAAAAACTGTTTTTT. Its translation: CASSYSAGREKLFF. This chain uses TRBV6-5 with TRBJ1-4; D perhaps matches TRBD1 (5 bases). V gave up 0 bases and J gave up 8 bases, with 10 bases separating them. This CDR3 has 14 residues. CDR1 MNHEY and CDR2 SVGAGI come from the germline V gene.

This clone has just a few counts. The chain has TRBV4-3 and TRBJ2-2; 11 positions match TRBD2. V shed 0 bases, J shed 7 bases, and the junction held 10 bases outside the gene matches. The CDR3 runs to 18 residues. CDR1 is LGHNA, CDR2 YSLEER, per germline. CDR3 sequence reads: CASSQDLKLAGDVGELFF. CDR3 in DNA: TGCGCCAGCAGCCAAGATCTAAAACTAGCGGGAGATGTCGGGGAGCTGTTTTTT.

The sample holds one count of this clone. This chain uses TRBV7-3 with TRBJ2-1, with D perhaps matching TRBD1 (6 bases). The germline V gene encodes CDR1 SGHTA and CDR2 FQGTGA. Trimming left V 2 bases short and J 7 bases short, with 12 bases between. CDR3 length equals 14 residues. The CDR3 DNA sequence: TGTGCCAGCAGCTTAGTCGGACAGAGGAATGAGCAGTTCTTC. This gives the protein CASSLVGQRNEQFF.

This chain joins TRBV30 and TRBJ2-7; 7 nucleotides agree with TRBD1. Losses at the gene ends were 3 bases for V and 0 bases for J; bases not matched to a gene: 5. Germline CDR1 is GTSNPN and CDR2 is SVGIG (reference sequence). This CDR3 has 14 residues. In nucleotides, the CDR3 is TGTGCCTGGAGGCGGACAGGACTCTCCTACGAGCAGTACTTC. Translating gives CAWRRTGLSYEQYF. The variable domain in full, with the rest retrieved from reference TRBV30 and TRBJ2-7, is SQTIHQWPATLVQPVGSPLSLECTVEGTSNPNLYWYRQAAGRGLQLLFYSVGIGQISSEVPQNLSASRPQDRQFILSSKKLLLSDSGFYLCAWRRTGLSYEQYFGPGTRLTVT.

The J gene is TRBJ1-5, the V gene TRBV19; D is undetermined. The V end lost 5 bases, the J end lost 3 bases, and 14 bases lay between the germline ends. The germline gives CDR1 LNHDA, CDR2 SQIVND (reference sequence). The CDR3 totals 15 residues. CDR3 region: CASSPPRTLNQPQHF. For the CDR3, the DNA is TGTGCCAGTAGTCCCCCCCGGACTCTCAATCAGCCCCAGCATTTT.

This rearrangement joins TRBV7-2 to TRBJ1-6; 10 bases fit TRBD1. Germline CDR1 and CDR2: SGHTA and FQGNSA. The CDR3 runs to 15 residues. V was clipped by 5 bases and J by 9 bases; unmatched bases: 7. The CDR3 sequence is CASSLGTGDRSPLHF. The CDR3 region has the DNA TGTGCCAGCAGCCTCGGGACAGGGGATCGTTCACCCCTCCACTTT.

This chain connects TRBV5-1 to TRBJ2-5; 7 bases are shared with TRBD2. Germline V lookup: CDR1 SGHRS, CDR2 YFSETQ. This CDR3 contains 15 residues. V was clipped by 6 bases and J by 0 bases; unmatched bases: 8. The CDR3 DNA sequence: TGCGCCAGCACCGTTTCGACTAGCAACCAAGAGACCCAGTACTTC. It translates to CASTVSTSNQETQYF.

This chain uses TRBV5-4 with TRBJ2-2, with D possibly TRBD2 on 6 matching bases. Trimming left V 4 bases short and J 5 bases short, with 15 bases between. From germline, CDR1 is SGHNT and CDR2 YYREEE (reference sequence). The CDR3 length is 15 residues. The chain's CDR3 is CASSLPGVGTGELFF. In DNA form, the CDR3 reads TGTGCCAGCAGCCTCCCGGGGGTAGGAACCGGGGAGCTGTTTTTT.

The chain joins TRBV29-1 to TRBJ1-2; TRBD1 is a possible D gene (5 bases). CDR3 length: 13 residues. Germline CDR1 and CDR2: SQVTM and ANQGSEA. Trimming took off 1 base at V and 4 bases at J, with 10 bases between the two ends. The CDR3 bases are TGCAGCGTTGAAGGTCAGGGAAGCTATGGCTACACCTTC. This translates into CSVEGQGSYGYTF.

CDR3 DNA: TGTGCCACCAGTGCTCTAACCAGCAATCAGCCCCAGCATTTT. It codes for CATSALTSNQPQHF. The chain uses TRBV24-1 and TRBJ1-5, with no clear D. There are 14 residues in the CDR3. Deletions cut 5 bases from V and 1 base from J, with 8 bases between. Germline lookup yields CDR1 KGHDR and CDR2 SFDVKD.

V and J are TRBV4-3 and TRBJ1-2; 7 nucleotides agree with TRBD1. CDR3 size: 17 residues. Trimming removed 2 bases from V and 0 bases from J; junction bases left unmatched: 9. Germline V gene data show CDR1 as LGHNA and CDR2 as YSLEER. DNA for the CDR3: TGCGCCAGCAGCCAATTTGCAACAGGGGCTTCTAACTATGGCTACACCTTC. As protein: CASSQFATGASNYGYTF.

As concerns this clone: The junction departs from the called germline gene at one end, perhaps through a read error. CDR3 DNA sequence: TGCGCCGGCAGTGAGCAGGACACCTATTCCCCCCAACGAGCTTTCTTT. Its translation: CAGSEQDTYSPQRAFF. The chain links TRBV10-1 to TRBJ1-1; perhaps TRBD1 as D (5 bases). Germline CDR1 and CDR2: WNHNN and SYGVQD (reference sequence). The CDR3 sequence is 16 residues long.